This entry is about one T cell receptor beta chain. What it binds is unknown. Germline and junction disagree at one end, which may indicate a read error. The sample originates from a study of OX40 agonist ivuxolimab in advanced cancers. Study background: The diagnoses of dose-escalation patients were hepatocellular carcinoma, melanoma, renal cell or head and neck cancer. Antecedent anti-PD-1, anti-PD-L1 or anti-CTLA-4 therapy was permissible, with under 50% having received some. The study, taken as a whole, reports: Also present in some nonresponders was a low level of normalized T-cell clonal expansion. At doses 0.1 to 3.0 mg/kg, CD4+ and CD8+ clones expanded.

The CDR3 contains 14 residues. Germline V gene data show CDR1 as SGHTA and CDR2 as FQGNSA. Measured with immunoSEQ multiplex PCR; TCRdb has only the in-frame clones, and not every one. The data show about 80,000 clones, with roughly 90% seen just once and less than 0.75% held by the top ten. The sequenced sample was CD4+ or CD8+ T cells sorted from blood, obtained in a trial of the OX40 agonist ivuxolimab. The chain joins TRBV7-2 to TRBJ2-7, with 7 nucleotides matching TRBD2. This TCR was recovered from an adult with an advanced solid tumor such as melanoma, head and neck, liver or kidney cancer. In DNA form, the CDR3 reads TGTGCCAGCAGCCTAGCTAGCGGCCCCTACGAGCAGTACTTC. Translation: CASSLASGPYEQYF.